Ten or more counts support the clone carrying this TCR beta chain. Its antigen remains unidentified. These data belong to a study of human T cells and chemical hapten exposure. In the study overall: DPC at 0.01% went onto the upper back in patch tests, read at 6 days.

Germline-derived CDR1 and CDR2 are MNHNS and SASEGT. CDR3 length: 15 residues. V lost 2 bases and J lost 6, with 13 bases in between. Individual cDNA molecules (in the library) carried attached unique molecular identifiers. TCRdb passed the RACE reads through MiXCR, listing each CDR3 protein once. The sample holds some 36,000 distinct CDR3 sequences; around a tenth are singletons and the top ten take around 28%. The time point denotes: patch test 3, about 24 weeks after DPC sensitization. Treatment in this sample: therapeutic diphenylcyclopropenone sensitization with weekly scalp DPC. Unfractionated whole blood was the source of the extracted total RNA. Notes on the study in general: Alopecia affected the donors, so their immune response may differ from healthy people's. No shift was seen in TCRs above 1 in 1000 frequency with DPC sensitization.

The input for sequencing was whole blood, taken in connection with sensitization to the hapten diphenylcyclopropenone (DPC). The TCR comes from a middle-aged man with alopecia areata. Some clones in this sample may be carry-over from other donors' samples. The rearrangement uses TRBV6-1 and TRBJ2-2, with TRBD2 as a possible D gene (5 bases). This chain's CDR3 is CASSEIRHGAGELFF. The CDR3 DNA reads TGTGCCAGCAGTGAAATCCGGCACGGGGCCGGGGAGCTGTTTTTT.